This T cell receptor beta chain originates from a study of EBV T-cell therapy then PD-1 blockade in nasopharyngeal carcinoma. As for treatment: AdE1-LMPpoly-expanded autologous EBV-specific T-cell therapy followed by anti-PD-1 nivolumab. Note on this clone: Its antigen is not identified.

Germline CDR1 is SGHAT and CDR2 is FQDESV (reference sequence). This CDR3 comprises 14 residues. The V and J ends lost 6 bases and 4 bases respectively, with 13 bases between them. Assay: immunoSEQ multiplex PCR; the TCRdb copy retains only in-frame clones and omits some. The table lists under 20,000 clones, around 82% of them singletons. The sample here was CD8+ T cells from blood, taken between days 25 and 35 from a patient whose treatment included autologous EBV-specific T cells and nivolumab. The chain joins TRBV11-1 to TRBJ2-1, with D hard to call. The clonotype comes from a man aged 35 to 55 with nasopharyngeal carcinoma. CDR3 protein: CASSSPVLYNEQFF. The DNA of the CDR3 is TGTGCCAGCAGTTCACCAGTCTTGTACAATGAGCAGTTCTTC.